Listed here are 30 T cell receptor beta chains from one sample, sequenced in a study of Ad26.COV2.S vaccination and SARS-CoV-2 variants. Libraries were prepared by immunoSEQ multiplex PCR; TCRdb keeps only in-frame clonotypes and omits some of them. This sample has 300,000 to 350,000 clones, with approximately 86% found just once. Treatment here: some 19 received Ad26.COV2.S at low or high dose, single or two shots; five or six received placebo; per-sample allocation not given. Sampling was performed 63 days after the first vaccine or placebo injection. Sequencing used peripheral blood, obtained in a trial of Ad26.COV2.S vaccine versus placebo. The receptors here all came from a person aged 18-60 years who received the Ad26.COV2.S COVID-19 vaccine or a placebo.

The chain links TRBV7-2 to TRBJ1-3, with a tentative D call TRBD1 (5 bases). The CDR3 is 14 residues long. Germline V gives CDR1 SGHTA, CDR2 FQGNSA. Trimming took off 1 base at V and 4 bases at J, with 8 bases between the two ends. CDR3 loop: CASSLGGTGNTIYF. The CDR3 nucleotides are TGTGCCAGCAGCTTAGGAGGGACCGGAAACACCATATATTTT.

V is TRBV18 and J is TRBJ2-6; 7 positions agree with TRBD1. The J segment lost 0 bases and the V segment lost 0 bases, leaving 14 bases of the junction unmatched. There are 21 residues in the CDR3. The germline V gene encodes CDR1 KGHSH and CDR2 LQKENI. CDR3 nucleotides: TGTGCCAGCTCACCACCCCGACAGGGTCTTTCGCATGGCTCTGGGGCCAACGTCCTGACTTTC. This encodes CASSPPRQGLSHGSGANVLTF.

This clone has a single count. The V gene is TRBV7-3, the J gene TRBJ2-5, with TRBD1 matching over 9 bases. The germline V gene encodes CDR1 SGHTA and CDR2 FQGTGA. The CDR3 sequence is 14 residues long. The J segment lost 5 bases and the V segment lost 5 bases, leaving 6 bases of the junction unmatched. CDR3 in amino acids: CASSLQGAGETQYF. DNA of the CDR3: TGTGCCAGCAGCCTACAGGGGGCTGGGGAGACCCAGTACTTC.

The chain employs TRBV7-2 and TRBJ1-4; possibly TRBD1 for D (5 bases). Deletions cut 3 bases from V and 0 bases from J, with 11 bases between. CDR3 length equals 16 residues. Germline CDR1 SGHTA, CDR2 FQGNSA. The CDR3 bases are TGTGCCAGCAGCTTTCAGGGTTCGGCAACTAATGAAAAACTGTTTTTT. It translates to CASSFQGSATNEKLFF.

J is TRBJ2-3 and V is TRBV4-1, with 7 positions matching TRBD2. Germline V gene sequence: CDR1 MGHRA, CDR2 YSYEKL. V gave up 1 base and J gave up 5 bases; unmatched junction bases: 3. This CDR3 has 14 residues. The CDR3 DNA reads TGCGCCAGCAGCCAAGTCGGGGGGATAGATACGCAGTATTTT. It codes for CASSQVGGIDTQYF.

The rearrangement links TRBV2 to TRBJ2-3; the D is unclear. Trimming stripped 5 bases from V and 8 bases from J, with 8 bases between. This CDR3 spans 11 amino acids. The germline V gene encodes CDR1 SNHLY and CDR2 FYNNEI. CDR3 sequence reads: CASSPQGTQYF. The DNA for the CDR3 is TGTGCCAGCAGTCCCCAAGGTACGCAGTATTTT.

The chain links TRBV6-5 to TRBJ2-5, with 7 bases aligning to TRBD2. Germline V CDR1 and CDR2: MNHEY, SVGAGI. Trimming removed 6 bases from V and 3 bases from J; junction bases left unmatched: 7. The CDR3 is 14 residues long. DNA of the CDR3: TGTGCCAGCAGCACCGGGACTACAAAAGAGACCCAGTACTTC. Its translation is CASSTGTTKETQYF.

DNA of the CDR3: TGTGCCAGCCATCCGGGGCGAGAGGCGGGGGAGCAGTACTTC. It specifies CASHPGREAGEQYF. The chain uses TRBV3-1 (or the pseudogene TRBV3-2) and TRBJ2-7; D is possibly TRBD2 (6 bases). Germline V gene data show CDR1 as LGHDT and CDR2 as YNNKEL (reference sequence). The CDR3 loop spans 14 amino acids. The V end was cut by 8 bases, the J end by 7 bases, with 21 bases between.

The chain employs TRBV18 and TRBJ2-7; 7 bases match TRBD1. Unmatched junction bases numbered 8, after V lost 3 bases and J lost 6 bases. Germline assignment: CDR1 KGHSH and CDR2 LQKENI. The CDR3 consists of 14 residues. The CDR3 region is CASSPSQGVGEQYF. Here the CDR3 DNA reads TGTGCCAGCTCACCCTCTCAGGGGGTAGGCGAGCAGTACTTC.

This clone was seen a few times. The rearrangement uses TRBV30 and TRBJ2-7; no definite D call. CDR1 and CDR2 from the germline V gene are GTSNPN and SVGIG (reference sequence). This CDR3 contains 14 residues. The V gene lost 4 bases and the J gene lost 2 bases, with 15 bases spanning the gap. CDR3 bases: TGTGCCTGGACCAATTTTAAAACTCCCTACGAGCAGTACTTC. This sequence encodes CAWTNFKTPYEQYF.

This chain uses TRBV5-1 with TRBJ2-1; TRBD2 matches 9 bases. Germline CDR1 reads SGHRS; CDR2 reads YFSETQ. The CDR3 spans 14 residues. Trimming took 4 bases from V and 5 from J; bases not matched to a gene: 4. CDR3 loop: CASSIPSGDNEQFF. DNA of the CDR3: TGCGCCAGCAGCATCCCTAGCGGGGACAATGAGCAGTTCTTC.

The chain uses TRBV5-6 and TRBJ1-3; no clear D gene. This CDR3 has 14 residues. Trimming left V 2 bases short and J 0 bases short, with 6 bases between. Per the germline V gene, CDR1 is SGHDT and CDR2 is YYEEEE. The CDR3 loop reads CASSLLSSGNTIYF. The DNA of the CDR3 is TGTGCCAGCAGCTTATTGTCCTCTGGAAACACCATATATTTT.

The J gene is TRBJ2-5, the V gene TRBV4-1; D perhaps matches TRBD2 (5 bases). Germline V gene sequence: CDR1 MGHRA, CDR2 YSYEKL. There are 14 residues in the CDR3. V dropped 2 bases and J dropped 1 base, with 8 bases sitting between them. Written as DNA, the CDR3 is TGCGCCAGCAGCCAACCCAGCGGCCAAGAGACCCAGTACTTC. Protein: CASSQPSGQETQYF.

This sequence joins TRBV7-9 and TRBJ1-6, with a possible D match to TRBD1 (6 bases). The CDR3 contains 14 residues. Germline V gives CDR1 SEHNR, CDR2 FQNEAQ (reference sequence). The ends were cut back, 5 bases at V and 7 bases at J, with 12 bases in the middle. The CDR3 protein is CASSPWTENSPLHF. The CDR3 DNA sequence: TGTGCCAGCAGCCCGTGGACAGAGAATTCACCCCTCCACTTT.

Notes on this clone: Its ends do not fully match the called genes, so a read error is possible. The chain couples TRBV25-1 to TRBJ1-1; D remains unclear. The CDR3 sequence is 13 residues long. Germline V gives CDR1 MGHDK, CDR2 SYGVNS. CDR3 protein: CASCDAQNTEAFF. CDR3 DNA: TGTGCCAGCTGTGACGCCCAGAACACTGAAGCTTTCTTT.

This clone has ten or more counts. This sample includes further DNA sequences coding for the same CDR3. The genes are TRBV11-2 and TRBJ2-1; D is perhaps TRBD2 (7 bases). From germline, CDR1 is SGHAT and CDR2 FQNNGV. The CDR3 covers 17 residues. The ends were cut back, 2 bases at V and 8 bases at J, with 22 bases in the middle. The CDR3 DNA sequence: TGTGCCAGCAGCTTACGACCAGAGGGGGGGGGCCTCGATGAGCAGTTCTTC. Protein product: CASSLRPEGGGLDEQFF.

The chain combines TRBV5-4 with TRBJ1-1; 8 nucleotides align to TRBD1. Germline assignment: CDR1 SGHNT and CDR2 YYREEE (reference sequence). V gave up 0 bases and J gave up 4 bases; unmatched junction bases: 5. The CDR3 is 15 amino acids. The CDR3 DNA follows: TGTGCCAGCAGCTTGGGAGGACAGGGAGCCACTGAAGCTTTCTTT. Translation gives CASSLGGQGATEAFF. The entire variable domain, with the rest obtained from reference TRBV5-4 and TRBJ1-1, is as follows: ETGVTQSPTHLIKTRGQQVTLRCSSQSGHNTVSWYQQALGQGPQFIFQYYREEENGRGNFPPRFSGLQFPNYSSELNVNALELDDSALYLCASSLGGQGATEAFFGQGTRLTVV.

This sequence joins TRBV24-1 and TRBJ2-7; 9 bases line up with TRBD1. In germline, CDR1 is KGHDR, CDR2 SFDVKD. Trimming took 4 bases from V and 3 from J; bases not matched to a gene: 0. This CDR3 spans 13 amino acids. Written as DNA, the CDR3 is TGTGCCACCAGTGAGGGACAGGGCTACGAGCAGTACTTC. Encoded protein: CATSEGQGYEQYF.

This chain uses TRBV5-1 with TRBJ1-4, with D possibly matching TRBD1 (6 bases). V lost 3 bases and J lost 8, with 17 bases in between. Per the germline V gene, CDR1 is SGHRS and CDR2 is YFSETQ. The CDR3 consists of 15 residues. The CDR3 sequence is CASSSDRDTNEKLFF. The CDR3 DNA follows: TGCGCCAGCAGCTCCGACCGGGACACCAACGAAAAACTGTTTTTT.

The chain combines TRBV5-4 with TRBJ2-2; D is unresolved. Per the germline V gene, CDR1 is SGHNT and CDR2 is YYREEE (reference sequence). The CDR3 totals 15 residues. Deletions cut 4 bases from V and 5 bases from J, with 15 bases between. CDR3 protein: CASSPSSTRTGELFF. Written as DNA, the CDR3 is TGTGCCAGCAGCCCAAGTTCCACAAGGACCGGGGAGCTGTTTTTT.

The rearrangement joins TRBV6-5 to TRBJ2-4; no clear D gene. The ends were cut back, 1 base at V and 4 bases at J, with 14 bases in the middle. This CDR3 is 16 amino acids long. Germline CDR1 is MNHEY and CDR2 is SVGAGI. Here the CDR3 reads CASSYFPGSQKNIQYF. CDR3 nucleotide sequence: TGTGCCAGCAGTTACTTCCCCGGGTCACAGAAAAACATTCAGTACTTC.

The chain joins TRBV18 to TRBJ2-6; 7 positions agree with TRBD1. J was trimmed by 1 base and V by 2 bases; bases with no gene match: 11. This CDR3 contains 19 residues. Germline-derived CDR1 and CDR2 are KGHSH and LQKENI. This CDR3 reads CASSPTKRQGVSGANVLTF. The CDR3 DNA follows: TGTGCCAGCTCACCAACGAAGAGACAGGGAGTTTCTGGGGCCAACGTCCTGACTTTC. The entire variable domain, with the rest obtained from reference TRBV18 and TRBJ2-6, is as follows: NAGVMQNPRHLVRRRGQEARLRCSPMKGHSHVYWYRQLPEEGLKFMVYLQKENIIDESGMPKERFSAEFPKEGPSILRIQQVVRGDSAAYFCASSPTKRQGVSGANVLTFGAGSRLTVL.

V and J are TRBV27 and TRBJ2-7; 14 nucleotides agree with TRBD2. Germline CDR1 MNHEY, CDR2 SMNVEV (reference sequence). The CDR3 runs 15 residues. The ends lost 6 bases at V and 5 bases at J; junction bases unmatched: 6. Written as DNA, the CDR3 is TGTGCCAGCAGGGGACTAGCGGGGGTTGTTAACGAGCAGTACTTC. This translates into CASRGLAGVVNEQYF.

This rearrangement joins TRBV6-5 to TRBJ1-2; unclear D gene. CDR1 MNHEY and CDR2 SVGAGI come from the germline V gene. The V end was cut by 7 bases, the J end by 4 bases, with 19 bases between. The CDR3 consists of 15 residues. The DNA for the CDR3 is TGTGCCAGCACTTCCTCTGGACTGAGCTTCTATGGCTACACCTTC. It is translated as CASTSSGLSFYGYTF.

CDR3 loop: CASSPTGQHYEQYF. The CDR3 DNA reads as TGTGCCAGCAGCCCCACAGGACAGCACTACGAGCAGTACTTC. V is TRBV27 and J is TRBJ2-7; perhaps TRBD1 as D (6 bases). Germline lookup yields CDR1 MNHEY and CDR2 SMNVEV (reference sequence). This CDR3 comprises 14 residues. V was shortened by 6 bases and J by 3 bases, with 15 bases between the two germline ends.

The CDR3 protein is CASSQDPGGGETQYF. The CDR3 DNA is TGCGCCAGCAGCCAAGATCCGGGCGGGGGGGAGACCCAGTACTTC. The J gene is TRBJ2-5, the V gene TRBV4-3, with 8 positions matching TRBD2. CDR1 and CDR2 (germline): LGHNA, YSLEER. J was trimmed by 5 bases and V by 0 bases; bases with no gene match: 5. The CDR3 spans 15 residues.

The V call is TRBV20-1, the J call TRBJ1-5; D not certain. The germline CDR1 and CDR2 sequences are DFQATT and SNEGSKA (reference sequence). The CDR3 is 14 residues long. V lost 3 bases to trimming and J lost 2 bases, with 11 bases between them. The CDR3 coding sequence is TGCAGTGCTAGTCCGTCGGCGGGCAATCAGCCCCAGCATTTT. Translation gives CSASPSAGNQPQHF.

V gene TRBV5-1 combines with J gene TRBJ1-1; D gene uncertain. The CDR3 runs 13 residues. Germline CDR1 and CDR2: SGHRS and YFSETQ. V was clipped by 0 bases and J by 1 base, with 4 bases between them. CDR3 bases: TGCGCCAGCAGCTTGGAAAGGAACACTGAAGCTTTCTTT. This translates into CASSLERNTEAFF.

The chain has TRBV24-1 and TRBJ2-1, with 8 bases aligning to TRBD1. Germline assignment: CDR1 KGHDR and CDR2 SFDVKD. This CDR3 region has 16 residues. The V gene end was trimmed by 6 bases and the J gene end by 1 base; junction bases not matched to a gene: 7. CDR3 nucleotide sequence: TGTGCCACCAGTCGTTCCACAGGGGGATCCTACAATGAGCAGTTCTTC. This encodes CATSRSTGGSYNEQFF.

This rearrangement joins TRBV6-5 to TRBJ1-5; D is unresolved. Germline CDR1 and CDR2: MNHEY and SVGAGI. This CDR3 contains 12 residues. The V end was cut by 6 bases, the J end by 11 bases, with 14 bases between. The CDR3 bases are TGTGCCAGCAGCCTCCCGGACGAGGCCCAGCATTTT. This sequence encodes CASSLPDEAQHF.